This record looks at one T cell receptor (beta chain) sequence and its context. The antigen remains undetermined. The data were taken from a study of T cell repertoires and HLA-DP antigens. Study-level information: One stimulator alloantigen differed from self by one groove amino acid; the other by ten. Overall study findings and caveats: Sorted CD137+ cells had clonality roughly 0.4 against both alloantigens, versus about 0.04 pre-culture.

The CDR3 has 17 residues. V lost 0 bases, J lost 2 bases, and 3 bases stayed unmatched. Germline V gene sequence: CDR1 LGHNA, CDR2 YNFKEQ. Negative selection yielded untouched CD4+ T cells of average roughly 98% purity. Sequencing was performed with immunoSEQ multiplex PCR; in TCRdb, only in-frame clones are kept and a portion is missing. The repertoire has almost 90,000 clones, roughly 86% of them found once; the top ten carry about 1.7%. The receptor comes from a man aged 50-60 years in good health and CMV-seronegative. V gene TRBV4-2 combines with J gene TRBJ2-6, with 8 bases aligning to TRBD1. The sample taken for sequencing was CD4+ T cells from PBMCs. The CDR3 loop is CASSQDRGLTGANVLTF. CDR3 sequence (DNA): TGTGCCAGCAGCCAAGACAGGGGGCTGACTGGGGCCAACGTCCTGACTTTC.